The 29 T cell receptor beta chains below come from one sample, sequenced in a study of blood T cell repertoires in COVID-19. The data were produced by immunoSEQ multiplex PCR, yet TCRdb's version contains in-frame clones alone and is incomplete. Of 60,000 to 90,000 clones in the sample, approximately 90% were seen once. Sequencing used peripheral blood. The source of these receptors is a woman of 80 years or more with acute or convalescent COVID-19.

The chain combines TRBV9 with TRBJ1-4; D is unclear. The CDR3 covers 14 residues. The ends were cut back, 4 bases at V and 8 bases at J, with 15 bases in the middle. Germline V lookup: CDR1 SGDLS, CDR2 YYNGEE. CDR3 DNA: TGTGCCAGCAGCCTCTCGGGGTTCGGCGAAAAACTGTTTTTT. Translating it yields CASSLSGFGEKLFF.

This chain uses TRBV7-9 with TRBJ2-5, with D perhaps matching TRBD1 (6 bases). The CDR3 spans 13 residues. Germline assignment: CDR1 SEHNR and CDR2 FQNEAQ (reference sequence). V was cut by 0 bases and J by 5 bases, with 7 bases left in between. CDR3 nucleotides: TGTGCCAGCAGCTTAGCAGGGGGTGAGACCCAGTACTTC. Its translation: CASSLAGGETQYF.

The CDR3 loop is CASSQDRGSTDTQYF. CDR3 in DNA: TGTGCCAGCAGCCAGGACAGGGGTAGCACAGATACGCAGTATTTT. The chain has TRBV11-1 and TRBJ2-3; 9 bases fit TRBD1. The CDR3 consists of 15 residues. The trim removed 5 bases at V and 0 bases at J, leaving 3 bases unmatched. Per germline, CDR1 SGHAT and CDR2 FQDESV (reference sequence).

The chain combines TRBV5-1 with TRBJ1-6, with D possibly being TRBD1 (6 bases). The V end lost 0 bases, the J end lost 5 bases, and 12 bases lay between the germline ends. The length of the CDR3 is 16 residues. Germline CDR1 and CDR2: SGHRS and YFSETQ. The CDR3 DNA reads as TGCGCCAGCAGCTTGGAGTTGACAGGCCATAATTCACCCCTCCACTTT. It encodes CASSLELTGHNSPLHF.

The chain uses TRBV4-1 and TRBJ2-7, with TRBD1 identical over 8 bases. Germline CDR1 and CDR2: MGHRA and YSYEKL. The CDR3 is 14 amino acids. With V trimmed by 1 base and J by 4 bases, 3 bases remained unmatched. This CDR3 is CASSQAQGAYEQYF. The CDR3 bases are TGCGCCAGCAGCCAAGCTCAGGGGGCATACGAGCAGTACTTC.

CDR3 in amino acids: CASSSQGDTYSPLHF. The CDR3 nucleotides read TGTGCCAGCAGCTCTCAAGGGGATACGTATTCACCCCTCCACTTT. The chain links TRBV7-2 to TRBJ1-6; a weak D match, TRBD1 (5 bases). Germline CDR1 reads SGHTA; CDR2 reads FQGNSA. The CDR3 totals 15 residues. Trimming removed 4 bases from V and 8 bases from J, with 15 bases in between. Full variable domain (outside the CDR3, taken from reference TRBV7-2 and TRBJ1-6): GAGVSQSPSNKVTEKGKDVELRCDPISGHTALYWYRQSLGQGLEFLIYFQGNSAPDKSGLPSDRFSAERTGGSVSTLTIQRTQQEDSAVYLCASSSQGDTYSPLHFGNGTRLTVT.

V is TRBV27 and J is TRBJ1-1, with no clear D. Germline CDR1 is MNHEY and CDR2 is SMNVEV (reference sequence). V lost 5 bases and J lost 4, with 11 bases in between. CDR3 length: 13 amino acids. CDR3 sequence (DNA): TGTGCCAGCAGTCTAGCTTGGGGCACTGAAGCTTTCTTT. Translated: CASSLAWGTEAFF.

The CDR3 sequence is CASSLEDSRTQYF. In DNA, the CDR3 is TGTGCCAGCAGCTTAGAAGACTCACGAACGCAGTATTTT. V and J are TRBV7-3 and TRBJ2-3; D remains ambiguous. The germline V gene encodes CDR1 SGHTA and CDR2 FQGTGA. CDR3 length: 13 residues. The V end lost 2 bases, the J end lost 9 bases, and 12 bases lay between the germline ends.

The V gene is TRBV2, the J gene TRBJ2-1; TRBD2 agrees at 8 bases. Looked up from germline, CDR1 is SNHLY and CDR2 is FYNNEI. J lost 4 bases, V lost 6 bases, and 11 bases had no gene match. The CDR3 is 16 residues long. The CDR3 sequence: CASRDRSGSPYNEQFF. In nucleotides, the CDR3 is TGTGCCAGCAGGGACCGGAGCGGGAGTCCGTACAATGAGCAGTTCTTC.

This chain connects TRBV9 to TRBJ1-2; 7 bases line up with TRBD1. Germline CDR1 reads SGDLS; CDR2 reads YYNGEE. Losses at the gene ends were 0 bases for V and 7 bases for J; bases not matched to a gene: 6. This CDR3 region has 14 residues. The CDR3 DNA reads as TGTGCCAGCAGCGTAGAGGGGGCCCTTTTTGGCTACACCTTC. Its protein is CASSVEGALFGYTF.

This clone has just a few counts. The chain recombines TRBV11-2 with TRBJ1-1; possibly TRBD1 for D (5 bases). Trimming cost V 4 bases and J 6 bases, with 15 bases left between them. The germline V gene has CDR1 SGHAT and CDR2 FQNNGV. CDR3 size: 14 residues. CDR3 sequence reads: CASSYGPGTPEAFF. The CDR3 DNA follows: TGTGCCAGCAGCTACGGGCCAGGGACTCCTGAAGCTTTCTTT. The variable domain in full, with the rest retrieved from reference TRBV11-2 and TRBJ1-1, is EAGVAQSPRYKIIEKRQSVAFWCNPISGHATLYWYQQILGQGPKLLIQFQNNGVVDDSQLPKDRFSAERLKGVDSTLKIQPAKLEDSAVYLCASSYGPGTPEAFFGQGTRLTVV.

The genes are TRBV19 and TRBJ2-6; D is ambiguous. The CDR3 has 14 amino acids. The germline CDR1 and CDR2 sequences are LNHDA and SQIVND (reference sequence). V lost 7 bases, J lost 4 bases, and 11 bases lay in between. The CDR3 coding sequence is TGTGCCAGTACGCTAGTGGTAGGGGCCAACGTCCTGACTTTC. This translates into CASTLVVGANVLTF.

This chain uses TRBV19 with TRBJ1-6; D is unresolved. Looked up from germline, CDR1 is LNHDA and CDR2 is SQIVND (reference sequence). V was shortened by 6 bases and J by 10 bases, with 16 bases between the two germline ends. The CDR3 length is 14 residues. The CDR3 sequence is CASSLDGVGSPLHF. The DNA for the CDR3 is TGTGCCAGTAGCCTAGACGGGGTAGGATCACCCCTCCACTTT.

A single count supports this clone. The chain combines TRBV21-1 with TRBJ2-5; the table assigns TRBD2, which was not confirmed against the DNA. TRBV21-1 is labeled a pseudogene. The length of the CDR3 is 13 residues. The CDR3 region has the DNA TGTGCAAGAGCGGAGCGCTTCCAAGAGACCCAGTACTTC. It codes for CARAERFQETQYF.

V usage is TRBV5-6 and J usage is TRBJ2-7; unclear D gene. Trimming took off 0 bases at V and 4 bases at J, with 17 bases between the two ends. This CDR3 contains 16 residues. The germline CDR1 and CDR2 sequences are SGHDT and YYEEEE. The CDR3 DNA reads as TGTGCCAGCAGCTTGGATGTCCACTCGCGAGGTTACGAGCAGTACTTC. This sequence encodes CASSLDVHSRGYEQYF.

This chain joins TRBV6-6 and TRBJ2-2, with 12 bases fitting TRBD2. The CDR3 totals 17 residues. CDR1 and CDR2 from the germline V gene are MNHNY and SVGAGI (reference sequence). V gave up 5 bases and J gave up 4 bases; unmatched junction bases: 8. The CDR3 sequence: CASSPGGTSGFTGELFF. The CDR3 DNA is TGTGCCAGCAGTCCTGGAGGGACTAGCGGGTTCACCGGGGAGCTGTTTTTT.

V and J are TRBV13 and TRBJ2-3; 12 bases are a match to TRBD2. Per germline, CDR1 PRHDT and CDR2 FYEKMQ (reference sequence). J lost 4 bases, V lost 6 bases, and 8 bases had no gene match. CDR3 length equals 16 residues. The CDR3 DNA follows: TGTGCCAGCAGGAGACTAGCGGGAGAGGTCCCAGATACGCAGTATTTT. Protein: CASRRLAGEVPDTQYF.

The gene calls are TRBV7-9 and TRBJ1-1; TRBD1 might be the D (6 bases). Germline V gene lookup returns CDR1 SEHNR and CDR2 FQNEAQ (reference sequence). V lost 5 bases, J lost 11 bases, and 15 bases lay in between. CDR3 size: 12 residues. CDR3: CASSPRQDRAFF. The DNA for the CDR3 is TGTGCCAGCAGCCCACGACAGGATCGCGCTTTCTTT.

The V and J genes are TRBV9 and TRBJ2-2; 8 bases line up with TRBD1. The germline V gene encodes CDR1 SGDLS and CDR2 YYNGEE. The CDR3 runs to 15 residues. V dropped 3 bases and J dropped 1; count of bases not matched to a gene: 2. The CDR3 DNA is TGTGCCAGCAGCGCCGGACAGGGGAACACCGGGGAGCTGTTTTTT. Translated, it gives CASSAGQGNTGELFF.

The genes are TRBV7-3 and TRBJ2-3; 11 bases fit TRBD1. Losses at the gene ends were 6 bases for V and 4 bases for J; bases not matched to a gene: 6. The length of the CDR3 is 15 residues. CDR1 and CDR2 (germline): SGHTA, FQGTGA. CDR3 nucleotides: TGTGCCAGCAGATCGTCGGGACAGGGGGCAGATACGCAGTATTTT. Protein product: CASRSSGQGADTQYF. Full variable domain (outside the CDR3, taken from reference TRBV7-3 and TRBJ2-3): GAGVSQTPSNKVTEKGKYVELRCDPISGHTALYWYRQSLGQGPEFLIYFQGTGAADDSGLPNDRFFAVRPEGSVSTLKIQRTERGDSAVYLCASRSSGQGADTQYFGPGTRLTVL.

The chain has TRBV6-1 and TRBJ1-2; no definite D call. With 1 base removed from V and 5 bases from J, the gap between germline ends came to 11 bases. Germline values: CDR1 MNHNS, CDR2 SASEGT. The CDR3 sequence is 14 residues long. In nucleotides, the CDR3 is TGTGCCAGCAGTGAAGTGAGGGCCTCTTATGGCTACACCTTC. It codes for CASSEVRASYGYTF.

CDR3 in DNA: TGTGCCAGCAAGGCTAGCGGGAGTGAATACAATGAGCAGTTCTTC. Amino acids: CASKASGSEYNEQFF. The chain combines TRBV6-5 with TRBJ2-1; 10 bases map to TRBD2. Germline V lookup: CDR1 MNHEY, CDR2 SVGAGI. CDR3 length: 15 amino acids. The junction had 7 bases not matched to a gene; V was cut back by 7 bases and J by 4 bases.

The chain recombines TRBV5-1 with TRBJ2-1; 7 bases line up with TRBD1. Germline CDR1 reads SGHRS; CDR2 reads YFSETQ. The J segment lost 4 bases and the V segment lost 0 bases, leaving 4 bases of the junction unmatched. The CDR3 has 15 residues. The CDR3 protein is CASSLGGGRYNEQFF. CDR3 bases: TGCGCCAGCAGCTTGGGAGGGGGCAGATACAATGAGCAGTTCTTC.

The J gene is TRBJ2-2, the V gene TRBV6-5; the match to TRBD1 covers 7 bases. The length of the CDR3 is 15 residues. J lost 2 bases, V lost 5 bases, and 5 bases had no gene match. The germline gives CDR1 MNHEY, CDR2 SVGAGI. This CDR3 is CASSTGTVNTGELFF. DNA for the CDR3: TGTGCCAGCAGTACAGGGACAGTAAACACCGGGGAGCTGTTTTTT.

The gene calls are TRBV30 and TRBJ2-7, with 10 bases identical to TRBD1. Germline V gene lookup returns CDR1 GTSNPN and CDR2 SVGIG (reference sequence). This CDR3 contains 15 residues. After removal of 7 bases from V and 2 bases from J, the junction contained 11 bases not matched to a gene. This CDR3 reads CAYLEDRGLTYEQYF. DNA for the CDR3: TGTGCCTACCTCGAGGACAGGGGGTTAACCTACGAGCAGTACTTC.

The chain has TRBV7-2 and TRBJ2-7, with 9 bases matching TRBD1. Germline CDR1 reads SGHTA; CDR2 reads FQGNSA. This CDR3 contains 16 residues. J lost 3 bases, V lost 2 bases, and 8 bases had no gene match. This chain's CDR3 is CASSLSGGQGGYEQYF. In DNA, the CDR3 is TGTGCCAGCAGCTTATCCGGGGGACAGGGCGGCTACGAGCAGTACTTC.

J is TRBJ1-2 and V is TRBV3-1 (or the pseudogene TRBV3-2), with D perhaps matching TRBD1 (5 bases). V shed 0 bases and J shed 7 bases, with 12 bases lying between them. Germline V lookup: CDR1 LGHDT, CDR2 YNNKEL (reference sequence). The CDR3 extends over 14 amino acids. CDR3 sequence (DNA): TGTGCCAGCAGCCAAGATCGTCGGGGGGGTGGCTACACCTTC. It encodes CASSQDRRGGGYTF.

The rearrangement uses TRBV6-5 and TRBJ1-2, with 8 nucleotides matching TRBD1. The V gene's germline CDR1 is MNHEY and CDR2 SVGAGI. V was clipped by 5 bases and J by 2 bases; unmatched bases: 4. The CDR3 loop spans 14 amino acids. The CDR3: CASSSRTGNYGYTF. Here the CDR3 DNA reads TGTGCCAGCAGTAGCCGGACAGGGAACTATGGCTACACCTTC.

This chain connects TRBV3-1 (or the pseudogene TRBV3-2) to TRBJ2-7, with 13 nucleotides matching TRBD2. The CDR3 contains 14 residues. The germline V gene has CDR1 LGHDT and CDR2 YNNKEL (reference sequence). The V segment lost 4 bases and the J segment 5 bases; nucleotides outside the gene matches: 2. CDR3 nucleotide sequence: TGTGCCAGCAGCCGACTAGCGGGAGGCCACGAGCAGTACTTC. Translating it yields CASSRLAGGHEQYF.